This note documents a single T cell receptor (beta chain) sequence. The data originate from a study of cytomegalovirus exposure and HLA in healthy donors. About the study: The same platform as the approximately 640 first-cohort repertoires was used for the 120 or so validation repertoires, a later analysis reported.

The ends lost 4 bases at V and 2 bases at J; junction bases unmatched: 6. Germline V gives CDR1 SGHRS, CDR2 YFSETQ. This CDR3 contains 16 residues. Measured with immunoSEQ multiplex PCR; TCRdb has only the in-frame clones, and not every one. The repertoire holds approximately 160,000 clones, with around nine tenths as singletons. This clonotype was obtained from a woman under 30 in good health and CMV-seronegative. Sequencing was carried out using PBMCs. V and J are TRBV5-1 and TRBJ2-2; 9 nucleotides match TRBD1. For the CDR3, the DNA is TGCGCCAGCAGCCCCCCGGGACAGGGTAACACCGGGGAGCTGTTTTTT. It codes for CASSPPGQGNTGELFF.